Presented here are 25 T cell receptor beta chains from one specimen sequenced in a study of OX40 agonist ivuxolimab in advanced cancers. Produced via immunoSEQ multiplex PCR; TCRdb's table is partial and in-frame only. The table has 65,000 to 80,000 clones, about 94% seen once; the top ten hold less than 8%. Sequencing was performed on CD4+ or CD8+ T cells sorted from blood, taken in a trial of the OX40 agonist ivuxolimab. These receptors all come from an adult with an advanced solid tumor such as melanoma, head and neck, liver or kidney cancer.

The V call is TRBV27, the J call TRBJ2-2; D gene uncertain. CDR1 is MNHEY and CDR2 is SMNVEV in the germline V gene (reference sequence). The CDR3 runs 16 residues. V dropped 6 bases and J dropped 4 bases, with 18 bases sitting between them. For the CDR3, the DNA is TGTGCCAGCAGATCCTTCCCCATGGTGGGCACCGGGGAGCTGTTTTTT. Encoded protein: CASRSFPMVGTGELFF.

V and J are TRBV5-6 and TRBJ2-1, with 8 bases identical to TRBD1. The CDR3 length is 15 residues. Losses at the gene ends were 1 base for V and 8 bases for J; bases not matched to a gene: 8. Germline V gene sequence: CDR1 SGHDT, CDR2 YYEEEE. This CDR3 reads CASSLLGQGSHEQFF. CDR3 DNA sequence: TGTGCCAGCAGCTTGTTAGGACAGGGCTCCCATGAGCAGTTCTTC.

Written as DNA, the CDR3 is TGTGCCAGCGGATTACAGGGCCCTGGGGCCAACGTCCTGACTTTC. It is translated as CASGLQGPGANVLTF. V usage is TRBV14 and J usage is TRBJ2-6; a weak D match, TRBD1 (6 bases). Germline values: CDR1 SGHDN, CDR2 FVKESK. This CDR3 spans 15 amino acids. V lost 8 bases and J 2 bases, leaving 13 bases between the germline ends.

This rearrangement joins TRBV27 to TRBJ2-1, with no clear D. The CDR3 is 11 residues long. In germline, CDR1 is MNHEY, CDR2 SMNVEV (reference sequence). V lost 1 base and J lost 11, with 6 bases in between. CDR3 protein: CASSLYGQQFF. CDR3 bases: TGTGCCAGCAGTTTATACGGGCAGCAGTTCTTC.

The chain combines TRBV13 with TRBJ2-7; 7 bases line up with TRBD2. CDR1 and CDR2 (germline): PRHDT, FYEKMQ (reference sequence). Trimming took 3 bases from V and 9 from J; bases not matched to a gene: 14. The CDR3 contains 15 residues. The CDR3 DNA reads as TGTGCCAGCAGCTTCGAGACTAGCCACGGACTGAGGCAGTACTTC. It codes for CASSFETSHGLRQYF.

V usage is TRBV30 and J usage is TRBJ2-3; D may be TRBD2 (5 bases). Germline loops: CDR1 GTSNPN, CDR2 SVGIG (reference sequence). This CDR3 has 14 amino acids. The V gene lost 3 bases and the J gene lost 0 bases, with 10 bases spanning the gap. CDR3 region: CAWSLSASTDTQYF. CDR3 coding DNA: TGTGCCTGGAGCCTTAGCGCTAGCACAGATACGCAGTATTTT.

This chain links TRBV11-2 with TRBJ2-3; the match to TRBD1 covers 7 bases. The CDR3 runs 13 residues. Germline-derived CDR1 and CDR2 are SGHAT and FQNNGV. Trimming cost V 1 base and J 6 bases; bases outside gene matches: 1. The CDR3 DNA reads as TGTGCCAGCAGCTTAGGGGGACAGGATACGCAGTATTTT. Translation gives CASSLGGQDTQYF.

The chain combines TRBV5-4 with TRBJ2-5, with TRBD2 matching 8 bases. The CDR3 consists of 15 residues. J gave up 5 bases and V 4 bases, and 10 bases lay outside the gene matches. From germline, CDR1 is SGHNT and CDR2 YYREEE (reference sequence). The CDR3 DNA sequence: TGTGCCAGCAGCCCCGCCGCCCGGGGGGGGGAGACCCAGTACTTC. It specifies CASSPAARGGETQYF.

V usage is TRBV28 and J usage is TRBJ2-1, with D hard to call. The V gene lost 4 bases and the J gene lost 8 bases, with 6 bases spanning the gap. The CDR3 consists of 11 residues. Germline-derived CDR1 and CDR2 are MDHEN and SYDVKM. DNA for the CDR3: TGTGCCAGCAGTTACAGTGATGAGCAGTTCTTC. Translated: CASSYSDEQFF.

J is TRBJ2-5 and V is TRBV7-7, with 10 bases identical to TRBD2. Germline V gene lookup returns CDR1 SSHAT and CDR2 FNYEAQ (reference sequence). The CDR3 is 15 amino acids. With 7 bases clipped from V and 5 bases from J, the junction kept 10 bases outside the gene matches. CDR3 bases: TGTGCCAGCAAACGTCTAGCGGGAGTCCCGGAGACCCAGTACTTC. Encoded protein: CASKRLAGVPETQYF.

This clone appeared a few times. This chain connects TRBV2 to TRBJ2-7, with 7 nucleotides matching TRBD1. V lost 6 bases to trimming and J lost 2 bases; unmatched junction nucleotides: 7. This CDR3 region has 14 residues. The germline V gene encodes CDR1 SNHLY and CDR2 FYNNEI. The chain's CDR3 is CASRETGRAYEQYF. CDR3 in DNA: TGTGCCAGCAGGGAGACAGGGCGAGCCTACGAGCAGTACTTC. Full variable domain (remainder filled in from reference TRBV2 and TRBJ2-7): EPEVTQTPSHQVTQMGQEVILRCVPISNHLYFYWYRQILGQKVEFLVSFYNNEISEKSEIFDDQFSVERPDGSNFTLKIRSTKLEDSAMYFCASRETGRAYEQYFGPGTRLTVT.

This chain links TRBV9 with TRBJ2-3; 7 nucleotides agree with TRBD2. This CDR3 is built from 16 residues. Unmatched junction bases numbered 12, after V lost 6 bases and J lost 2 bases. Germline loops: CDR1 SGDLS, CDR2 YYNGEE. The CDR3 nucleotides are TGTGCCAGCACCGCCAATGGGGGGGTAATCACAGATACGCAGTATTTT. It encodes CASTANGGVITDTQYF.

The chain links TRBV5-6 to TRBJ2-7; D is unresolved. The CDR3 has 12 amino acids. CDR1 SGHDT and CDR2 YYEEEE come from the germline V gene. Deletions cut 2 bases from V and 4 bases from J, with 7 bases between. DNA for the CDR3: TGTGCCAGCAGCTTTGGACCATACGAGCAGTACTTC. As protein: CASSFGPYEQYF.

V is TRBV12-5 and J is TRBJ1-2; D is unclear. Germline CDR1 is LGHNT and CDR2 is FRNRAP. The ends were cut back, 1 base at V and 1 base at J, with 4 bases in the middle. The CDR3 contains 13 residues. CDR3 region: CASGLGINYGYTF. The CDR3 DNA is TGTGCTAGTGGTTTGGGCATTAACTATGGCTACACCTTC.

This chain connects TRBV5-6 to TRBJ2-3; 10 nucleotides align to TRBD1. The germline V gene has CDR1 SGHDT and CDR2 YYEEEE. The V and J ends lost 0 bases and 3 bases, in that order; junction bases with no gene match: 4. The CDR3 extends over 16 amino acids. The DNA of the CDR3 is TGTGCCAGCAGCTTGGCGGACAGGGGGTTAACAGATACGCAGTATTTT. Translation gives CASSLADRGLTDTQYF. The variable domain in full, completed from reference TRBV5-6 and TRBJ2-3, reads DAGVTQSPTHLIKTRGQQVTLRCSPKSGHDTVSWYQQALGQGPQFIFQYYEEEERQRGNFPDRFSGHQFPNYSSELNVNALLLGDSALYLCASSLADRGLTDTQYFGPGTRLTVL.

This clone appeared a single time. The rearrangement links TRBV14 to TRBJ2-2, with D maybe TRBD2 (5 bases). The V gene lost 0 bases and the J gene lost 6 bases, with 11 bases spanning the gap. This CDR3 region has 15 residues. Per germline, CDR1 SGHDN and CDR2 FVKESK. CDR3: CASSQEVVAPGELFF. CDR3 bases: TGTGCCAGCAGCCAAGAGGTGGTAGCGCCCGGGGAGCTGTTTTTT.

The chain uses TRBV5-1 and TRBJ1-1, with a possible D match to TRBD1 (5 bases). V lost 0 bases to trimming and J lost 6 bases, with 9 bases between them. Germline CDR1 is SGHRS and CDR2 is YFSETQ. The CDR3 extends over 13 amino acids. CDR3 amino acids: CASSLGRGSEAFF. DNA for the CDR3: TGCGCCAGCAGCTTGGGAAGGGGTTCTGAAGCTTTCTTT.

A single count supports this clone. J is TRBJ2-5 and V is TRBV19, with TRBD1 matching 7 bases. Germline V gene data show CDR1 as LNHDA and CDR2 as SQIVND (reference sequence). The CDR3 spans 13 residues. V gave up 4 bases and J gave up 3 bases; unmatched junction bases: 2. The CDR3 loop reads CASSTTGKETQYF. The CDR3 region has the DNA TGTGCCAGTAGTACGACAGGGAAAGAGACCCAGTACTTC.

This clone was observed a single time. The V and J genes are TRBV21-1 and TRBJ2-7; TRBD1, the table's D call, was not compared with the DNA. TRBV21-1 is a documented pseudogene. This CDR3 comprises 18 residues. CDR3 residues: CASSKARGTPTPRGEQYF. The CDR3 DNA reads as TGTGCCAGCAGCAAAGCGAGGGGGACACCCACCCCCCGAGGCGAGCAGTACTTC.

The CDR3 nucleotides read TGTGCCAGCAGCTTAGGCCGGCGACTGAATGAAAAACTGTTTTTT. Protein sequence: CASSLGRRLNEKLFF. This chain uses TRBV7-9 with TRBJ1-4; D not resolved. This CDR3 is 15 amino acids long. Per the germline V gene, CDR1 is SEHNR and CDR2 is FQNEAQ (reference sequence). Trimming left V 1 base short and J 5 bases short, with 11 bases between.

This chain's CDR3 is CASSQVASGANVLTF. CDR3 nucleotide sequence: TGCGCCAGCAGCCAAGTTGCCTCTGGGGCCAACGTCCTGACTTTC. The rearrangement links TRBV4-1 to TRBJ2-6; D is uncertain. The CDR3 runs to 15 residues. Germline CDR1 MGHRA, CDR2 YSYEKL. The V end was cut by 1 base, the J end by 0 bases, with 4 bases between.

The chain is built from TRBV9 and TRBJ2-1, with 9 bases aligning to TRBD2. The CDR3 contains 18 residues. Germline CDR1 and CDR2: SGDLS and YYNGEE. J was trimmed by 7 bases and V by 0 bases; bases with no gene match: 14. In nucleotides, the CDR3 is TGTGCCAGCAGCGTAGCCCCAGGGCCGGGACTAGCCCCAAATGAGCAGTTCTTC. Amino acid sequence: CASSVAPGPGLAPNEQFF.

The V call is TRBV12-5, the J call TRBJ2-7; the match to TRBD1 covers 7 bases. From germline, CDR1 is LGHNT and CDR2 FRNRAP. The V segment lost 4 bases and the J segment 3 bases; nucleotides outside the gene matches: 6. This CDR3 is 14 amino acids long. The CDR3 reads CASGYRDSRYEQYF. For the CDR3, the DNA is TGTGCTAGTGGTTACCGGGACAGTCGCTACGAGCAGTACTTC.

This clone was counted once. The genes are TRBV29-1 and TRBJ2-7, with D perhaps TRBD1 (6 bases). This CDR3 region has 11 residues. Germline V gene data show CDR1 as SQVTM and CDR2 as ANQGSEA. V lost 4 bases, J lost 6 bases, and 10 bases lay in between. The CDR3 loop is CSVGGGSEQYF. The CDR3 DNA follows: TGCAGCGTTGGTGGGGGCAGCGAGCAGTACTTC.

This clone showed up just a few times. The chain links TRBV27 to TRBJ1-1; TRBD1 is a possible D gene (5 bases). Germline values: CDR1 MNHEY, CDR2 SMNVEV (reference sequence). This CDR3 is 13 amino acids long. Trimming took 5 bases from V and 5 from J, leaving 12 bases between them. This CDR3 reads CASSPGRPTEAFF. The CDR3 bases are TGTGCCAGCAGTCCGGGGCGGCCTACTGAAGCTTTCTTT.